This T cell receptor beta chain originates from a study of blood T cell repertoires in COVID-19. V lost 8 bases to trimming and J lost 4 bases; unmatched junction nucleotides: 4. There are 13 residues in the CDR3. The table came from immunoSEQ multiplex PCR; TCRdb's copy has only in-frame clones and leaves some out. The table has some 260,000 clones, 87% seen once. This clonotype was obtained from a young man with active or convalescent COVID-19. The sample was peripheral blood. V and J are TRBV12-3 or TRBV12-4 and TRBJ2-5, with 10 bases fitting TRBD1. The CDR3 sequence: CASLRDRGETQYF. CDR3 nucleotides: TGTGCCAGCTTAAGGGACAGGGGAGAGACCCAGTACTTC.